The clone carrying this T cell receptor beta chain has a handful of counts. Its antigen remains unknown. Germline V gene sequence: CDR1 SGHTA, CDR2 FQGTGA. The CDR3 loop spans 13 amino acids. Trimming shortened V by 1 base and J by 5 bases, and 7 bases separated the two germline ends. The sample is drawn from a study of Graves' ophthalmopathy and Graves' hyperthyroidism. Study-level results: Among expanded thyroid clonotypes above 0.001 frequency, most also occurred in blood. Ophthalmopathy progression predictions by the model showed approximately 79% specificity and approximately 69% sensitivity.

RNA transcripts provided the template for amplifying TCR beta CDR3 regions. The first round was an RT-PCR with HTBI primers, and the second round was a multiplex PCR. TCRdb itself ran the multiplex PCR reads through MiXCR, one entry per CDR3 protein. This sample carries about 550,000 distinct CDR3 sequences, roughly 39% of them seen once, and the ten largest clones take about 4.2%. Additional autoimmune diseases, uncontrolled infections, pregnancy or lactation disqualified patients. The chain joins TRBV7-3 to TRBJ2-3; no reliable D call. The sequence came from an adult man with Graves' hyperthyroidism. Material: peripheral blood or thyroid tissue (not recorded which). The CDR3 region has the DNA TGTGCCAGCAGCTTAAATTCGGGAGATACGCAGTATTTT. Translated: CASSLNSGDTQYF.